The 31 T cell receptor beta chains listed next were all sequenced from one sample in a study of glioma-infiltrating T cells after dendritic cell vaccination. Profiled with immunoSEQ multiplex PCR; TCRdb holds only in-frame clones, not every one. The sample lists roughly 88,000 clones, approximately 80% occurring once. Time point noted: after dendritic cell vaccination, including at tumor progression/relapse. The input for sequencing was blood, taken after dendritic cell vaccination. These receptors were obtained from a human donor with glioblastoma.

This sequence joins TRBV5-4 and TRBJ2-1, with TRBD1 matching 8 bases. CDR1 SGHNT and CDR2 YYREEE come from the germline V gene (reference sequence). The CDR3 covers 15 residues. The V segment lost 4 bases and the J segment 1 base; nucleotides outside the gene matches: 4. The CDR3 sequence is CASSGQGGSYNEQFF. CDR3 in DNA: TGTGCCAGCAGCGGACAGGGTGGGTCCTACAATGAGCAGTTCTTC.

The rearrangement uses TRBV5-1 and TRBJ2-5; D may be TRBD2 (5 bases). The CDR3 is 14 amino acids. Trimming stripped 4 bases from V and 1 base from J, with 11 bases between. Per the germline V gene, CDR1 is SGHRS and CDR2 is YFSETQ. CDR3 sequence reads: CASSPLAPQETQYF. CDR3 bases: TGCGCCAGCAGCCCCCTAGCCCCCCAAGAGACCCAGTACTTC.

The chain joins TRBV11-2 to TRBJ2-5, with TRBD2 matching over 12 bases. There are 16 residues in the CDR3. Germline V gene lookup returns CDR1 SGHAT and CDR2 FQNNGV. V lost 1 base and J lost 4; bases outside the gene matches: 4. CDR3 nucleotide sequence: TGTGCCAGCAGCTTAGGGGCTAGCGGGAGGGCAGAGACCCAGTACTTC. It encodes CASSLGASGRAETQYF.

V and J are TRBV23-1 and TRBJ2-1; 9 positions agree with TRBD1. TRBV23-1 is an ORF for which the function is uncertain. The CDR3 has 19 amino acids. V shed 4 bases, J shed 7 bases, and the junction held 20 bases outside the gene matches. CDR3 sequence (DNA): TGCGCCAGCAGTCCCCCGGGGGACAGGGCGTATTTGGAGGGGAATGAGCAGTTCTTC. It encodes CASSPPGDRAYLEGNEQFF.

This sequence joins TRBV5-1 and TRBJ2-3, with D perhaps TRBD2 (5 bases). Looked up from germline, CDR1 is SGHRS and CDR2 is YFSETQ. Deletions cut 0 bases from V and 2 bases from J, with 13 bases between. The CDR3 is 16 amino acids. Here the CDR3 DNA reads TGCGCCAGCAGCTTGGGTGGTGGAGGTGTCACAGATACGCAGTATTTT. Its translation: CASSLGGGGVTDTQYF.

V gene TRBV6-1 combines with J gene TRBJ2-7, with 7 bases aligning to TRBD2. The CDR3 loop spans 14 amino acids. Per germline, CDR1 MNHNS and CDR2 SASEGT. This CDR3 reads CASSEGGSSYGQYV. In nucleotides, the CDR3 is TGTGCCAGCAGTGAGGGCGGGAGCTCCTACGGGCAGTACGTC.

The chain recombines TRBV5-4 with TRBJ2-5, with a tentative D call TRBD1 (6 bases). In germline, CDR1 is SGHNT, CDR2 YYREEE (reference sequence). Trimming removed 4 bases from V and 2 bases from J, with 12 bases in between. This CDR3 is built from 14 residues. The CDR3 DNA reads TGTGCCAGCAGCCCCCAAAGGGGGCAAGAGACCCAGTACTTC. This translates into CASSPQRGQETQYF.

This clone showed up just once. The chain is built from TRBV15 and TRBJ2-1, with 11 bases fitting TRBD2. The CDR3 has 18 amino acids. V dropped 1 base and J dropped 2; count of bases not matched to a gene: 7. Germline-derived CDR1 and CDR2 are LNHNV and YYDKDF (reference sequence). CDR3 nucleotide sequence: TGTGCCACCAGCAGAGTACTAGCGGGAGATATTGCCTACAATGAGCAGTTCTTC. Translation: CATSRVLAGDIAYNEQFF.

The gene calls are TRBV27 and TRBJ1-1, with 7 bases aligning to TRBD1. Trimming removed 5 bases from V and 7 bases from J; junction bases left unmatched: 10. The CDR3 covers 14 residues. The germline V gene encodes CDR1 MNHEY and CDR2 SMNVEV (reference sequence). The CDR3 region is CASSETGYVYEAFF. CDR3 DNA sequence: TGTGCCAGCAGTGAGACAGGGTACGTTTATGAAGCTTTCTTT.

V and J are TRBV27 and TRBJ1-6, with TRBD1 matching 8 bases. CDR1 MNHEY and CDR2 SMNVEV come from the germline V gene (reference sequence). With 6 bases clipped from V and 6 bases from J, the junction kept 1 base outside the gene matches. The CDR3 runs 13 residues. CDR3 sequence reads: CASRDRGNSPLHF. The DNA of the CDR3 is TGTGCCAGCAGAGACAGGGGTAATTCACCCCTCCACTTT.

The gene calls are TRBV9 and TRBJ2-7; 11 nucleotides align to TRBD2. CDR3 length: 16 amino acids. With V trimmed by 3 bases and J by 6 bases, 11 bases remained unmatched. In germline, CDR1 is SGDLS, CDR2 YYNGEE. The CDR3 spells CASSENSGGGRGEQYF. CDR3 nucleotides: TGTGCCAGCAGCGAGAATAGCGGGGGGGGTCGGGGCGAGCAGTACTTC.

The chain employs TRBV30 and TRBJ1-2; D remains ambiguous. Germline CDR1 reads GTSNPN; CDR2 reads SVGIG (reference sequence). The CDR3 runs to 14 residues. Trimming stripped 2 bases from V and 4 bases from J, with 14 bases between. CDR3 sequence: CAWSIRGDLYGYTF. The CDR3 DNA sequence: TGTGCCTGGAGTATCCGCGGGGATCTCTATGGCTACACCTTC. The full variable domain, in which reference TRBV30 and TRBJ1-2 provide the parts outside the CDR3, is SQTIHQWPATLVQPVGSPLSLECTVEGTSNPNLYWYRQAAGRGLQLLFYSVGIGQISSEVPQNLSASRPQDRQFILSSKKLLLSDSGFYLCAWSIRGDLYGYTFGSGTRLTVV.

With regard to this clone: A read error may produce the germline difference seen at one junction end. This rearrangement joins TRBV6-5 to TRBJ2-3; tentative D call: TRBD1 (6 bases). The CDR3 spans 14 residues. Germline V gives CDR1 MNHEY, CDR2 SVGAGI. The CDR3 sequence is CASIEPGGTNTQYF. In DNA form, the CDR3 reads TGTGCCAGCATAGAGCCTGGGGGCACAAATACGCAGTATTTT.

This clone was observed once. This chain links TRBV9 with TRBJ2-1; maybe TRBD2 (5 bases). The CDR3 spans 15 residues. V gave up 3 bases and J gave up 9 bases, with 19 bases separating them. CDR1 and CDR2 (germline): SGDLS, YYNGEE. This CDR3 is CASSALVRELTEQFF. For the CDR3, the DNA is TGTGCCAGCAGCGCACTAGTGAGGGAACTAACTGAGCAGTTCTTC.

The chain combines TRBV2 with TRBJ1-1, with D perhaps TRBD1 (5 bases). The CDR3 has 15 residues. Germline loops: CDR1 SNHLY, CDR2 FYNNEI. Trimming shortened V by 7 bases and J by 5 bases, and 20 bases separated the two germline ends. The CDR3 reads CASNSRHGRGTEAFF. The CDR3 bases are TGTGCCAGCAACAGTCGTCATGGGAGGGGAACTGAAGCTTTCTTT.

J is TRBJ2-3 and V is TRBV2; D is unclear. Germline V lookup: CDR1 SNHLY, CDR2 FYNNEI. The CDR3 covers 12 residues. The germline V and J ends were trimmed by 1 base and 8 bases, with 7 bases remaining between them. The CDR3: CASSEDSTTQYF. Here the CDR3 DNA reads TGTGCCAGCAGTGAAGACAGCACTACGCAGTATTTT.

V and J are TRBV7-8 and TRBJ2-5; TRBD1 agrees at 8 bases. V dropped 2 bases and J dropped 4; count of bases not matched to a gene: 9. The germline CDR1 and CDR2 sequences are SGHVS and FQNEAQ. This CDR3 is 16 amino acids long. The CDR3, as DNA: TGTGCCAGCAGCTTATGGCTACTACAGGGGGGAGAGACCCAGTACTTC. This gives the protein CASSLWLLQGGETQYF.

CDR3 region: CASSTGQGGETQYF. CDR3 in DNA: TGCGCCAGCAGCACAGGACAGGGTGGAGAGACCCAGTACTTC. This rearrangement joins TRBV5-1 to TRBJ2-5; 8 nucleotides line up with TRBD1. This CDR3 has 14 residues. Germline V lookup: CDR1 SGHRS, CDR2 YFSETQ. Germline trimming cut 4 bases from V and 4 bases from J; bases unmatched to any gene: 6.

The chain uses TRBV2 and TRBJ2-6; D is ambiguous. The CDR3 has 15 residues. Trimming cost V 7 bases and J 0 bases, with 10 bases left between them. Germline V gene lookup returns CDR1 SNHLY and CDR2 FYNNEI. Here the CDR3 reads CASNLFSSGANVLTF. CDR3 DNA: TGTGCCAGCAACCTTTTCAGCTCTGGGGCCAACGTCCTGACTTTC.

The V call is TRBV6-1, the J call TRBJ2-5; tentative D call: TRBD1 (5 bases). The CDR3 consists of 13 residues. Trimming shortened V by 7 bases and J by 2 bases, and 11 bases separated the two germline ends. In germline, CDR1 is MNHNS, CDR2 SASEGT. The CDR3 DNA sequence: TGTGCCAGCAACGTCAGGGTACAAGAGACCCAGTACTTC. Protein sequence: CASNVRVQETQYF.

The CDR3: CASSPPNRGLNTEAFF. DNA for the CDR3: TGTGCCAGCTCACCACCCAACAGGGGGCTGAACACTGAAGCTTTCTTT. J is TRBJ1-1 and V is TRBV18; 9 nucleotides line up with TRBD1. Germline V lookup: CDR1 KGHSH, CDR2 LQKENI. The V gene end was trimmed by 0 bases and the J gene end by 0 bases; junction bases not matched to a gene: 2. This CDR3 has 16 amino acids.

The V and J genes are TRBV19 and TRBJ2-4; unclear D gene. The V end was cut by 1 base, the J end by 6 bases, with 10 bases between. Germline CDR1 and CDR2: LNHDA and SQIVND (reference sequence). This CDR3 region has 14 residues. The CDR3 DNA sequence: TGTGCCAGTAGTATAGGACAAGAGAGAAACATTCAGTACTTC. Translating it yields CASSIGQERNIQYF.

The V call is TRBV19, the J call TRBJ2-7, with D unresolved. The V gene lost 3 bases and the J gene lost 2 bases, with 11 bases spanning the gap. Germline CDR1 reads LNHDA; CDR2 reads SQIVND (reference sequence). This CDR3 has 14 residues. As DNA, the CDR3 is TGTGCCAGTAGTATTGTCCAATCTACCTACGAGCAGTACTTC. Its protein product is CASSIVQSTYEQYF.

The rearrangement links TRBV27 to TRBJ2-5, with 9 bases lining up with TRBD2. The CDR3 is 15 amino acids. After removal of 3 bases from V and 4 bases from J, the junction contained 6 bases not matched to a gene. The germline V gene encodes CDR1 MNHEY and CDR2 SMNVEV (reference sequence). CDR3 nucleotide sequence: TGTGCCAGCAGTTTGGGGCGGGGGGGAGGAGAGACCCAGTACTTC. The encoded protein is CASSLGRGGGETQYF.

CDR3 in amino acids: CASRDMNTEAFF. The CDR3 nucleotides read TGTGCCAGTAGAGACATGAACACTGAAGCTTTCTTT. The V call is TRBV19, the J call TRBJ1-1; D is ambiguous. V lost 6 bases and J lost 0, with 5 bases in between. The CDR3 is 12 residues long. The germline V gene encodes CDR1 LNHDA and CDR2 SQIVND (reference sequence).

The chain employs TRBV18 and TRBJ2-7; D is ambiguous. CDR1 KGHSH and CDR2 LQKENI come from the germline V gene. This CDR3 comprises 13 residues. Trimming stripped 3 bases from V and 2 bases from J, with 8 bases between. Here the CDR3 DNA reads TGTGCCAGCTCACCCACTCTTGCCTACGAGCAGTACTTC. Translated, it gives CASSPTLAYEQYF.

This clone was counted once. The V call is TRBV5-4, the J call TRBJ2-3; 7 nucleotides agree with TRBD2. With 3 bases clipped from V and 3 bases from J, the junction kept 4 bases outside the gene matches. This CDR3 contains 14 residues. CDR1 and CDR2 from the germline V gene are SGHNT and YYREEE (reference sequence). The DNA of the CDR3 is TGTGCCAGCAGCTCGGGAGGATCGACAGATACGCAGTATTTT. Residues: CASSSGGSTDTQYF.

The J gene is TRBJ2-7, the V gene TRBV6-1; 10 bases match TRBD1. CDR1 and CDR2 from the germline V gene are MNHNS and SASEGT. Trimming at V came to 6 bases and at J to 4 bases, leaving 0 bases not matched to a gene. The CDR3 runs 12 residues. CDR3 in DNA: TGTGCCAGCAGGGACAGGGGGTACGAGCAGTACGTC. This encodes CASRDRGYEQYV.

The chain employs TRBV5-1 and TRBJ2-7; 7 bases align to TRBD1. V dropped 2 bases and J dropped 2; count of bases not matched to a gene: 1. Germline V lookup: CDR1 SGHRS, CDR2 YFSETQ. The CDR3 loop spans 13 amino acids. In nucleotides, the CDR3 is TGCGCCAGCAGCTTTGACAGGGCCTACGAGCAGTACTTC. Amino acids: CASSFDRAYEQYF.

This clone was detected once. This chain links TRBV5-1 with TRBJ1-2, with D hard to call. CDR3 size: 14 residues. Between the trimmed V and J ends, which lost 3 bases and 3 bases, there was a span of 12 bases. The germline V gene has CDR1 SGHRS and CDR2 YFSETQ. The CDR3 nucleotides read TGCGCCAGCAGCTCCGACATCGAACACTATGGCTACACCTTC. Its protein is CASSSDIEHYGYTF.

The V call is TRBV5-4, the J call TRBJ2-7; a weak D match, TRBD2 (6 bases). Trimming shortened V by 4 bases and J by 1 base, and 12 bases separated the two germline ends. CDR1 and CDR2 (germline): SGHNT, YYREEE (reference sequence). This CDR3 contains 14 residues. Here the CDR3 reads CASSRGLDSYEQYV. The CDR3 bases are TGTGCCAGCAGCAGGGGACTGGATTCCTACGAGCAGTACGTC.